One T cell receptor beta chain is described in this entry. There are 16 residues in the CDR3. The V gene's germline CDR1 is SGHAT and CDR2 FQNNGV. Deletions cut 5 bases from V and 12 bases from J, with 26 bases between. Per the original methods: It was from reference gene primer amplification that nucleated cell counts were estimated. Some clones are missing from TCRdb's copy, which holds only in-frame ones; the method was immunoSEQ multiplex PCR. V and J calls and clone size are as listed in that table; D and trimming were resolved from the DNA. The sample holds more than 85,000 clones, just over 75% seen once. This sample stems from a study of blood T cell repertoires in COVID-19. Study as a whole: Italy, Spain and the United States were the sources of the convalescent and acute COVID-19 samples.

This clonotype was obtained from an elderly woman with acute or convalescent COVID-19. V is TRBV11-2 and J is TRBJ2-1, with D possibly matching TRBD2 (6 bases). Sequenced material: peripheral blood. CDR3 nucleotides: TGTGCCAGCAGCAACGAGGGAGGCCCCTTTACCAAGTCGCAGTTCTTC. Amino acid sequence: CASSNEGGPFTKSQFF.